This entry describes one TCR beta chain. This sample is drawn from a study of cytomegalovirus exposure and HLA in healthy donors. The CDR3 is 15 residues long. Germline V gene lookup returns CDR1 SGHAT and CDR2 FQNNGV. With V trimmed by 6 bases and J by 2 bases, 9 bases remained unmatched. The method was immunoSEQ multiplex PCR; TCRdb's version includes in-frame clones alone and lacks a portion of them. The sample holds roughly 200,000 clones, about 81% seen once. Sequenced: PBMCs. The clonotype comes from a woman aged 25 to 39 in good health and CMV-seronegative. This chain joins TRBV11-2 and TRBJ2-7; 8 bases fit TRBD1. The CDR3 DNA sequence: TGTGCCAGCAGAGTCTCCGGGACAGGAGCCTACGAGCAGTACTTC. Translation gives CASRVSGTGAYEQYF.